What follows describes a single TCR beta chain. The antigen remains undetermined. This record comes from a study of blood T cells in healthy people across ages. Study-wide findings and caveats: Strongly correlated with naive T cell percentage was TCR beta diversity. Diversity was higher, and naive CD4+ cells more numerous, in long-lived donors than in aged donors. Estimates of total diversity, which came from one million sequenced T cells, were considered to be underestimates.

The use of a sample-barcoded 5' primer and a J-beta primer mix characterized a second PCR of roughly 6 to 11 cycles. Each of the cDNA molecules was tagged by a template-switch adaptor with 12 random nucleotides. TCRdb analysed the 5' RACE reads with MiXCR anew, one entry per CDR3 protein. The sample carries 1.5 million to 2 million distinct CDR3 sequences, approximately 28% recorded once. The CDR3 sequence is 13 residues long. Per germline, CDR1 LGHDT and CDR2 YNNKEL (reference sequence). Trimming removed 0 bases at V and 13 bases at J, with 13 bases between. The V call is TRBV3-1, the J call TRBJ2-1, with D perhaps matching TRBD1 or TRBD2 (5 bases each). The sample was blood. This TCR was sampled from a woman between 25 and 40 years old in good health. As DNA, the CDR3 is TGTGCCAGCAGCCAAGAGGGGACGGAGACCCAGTTCTTC. It specifies CASSQEGTETQFF.